The 18 T cell receptor beta chains in this list originate from one sample, sequenced in a study of cytomegalovirus exposure and HLA in healthy donors. The PCR made use of 60 Vbeta and 13 Jbeta primers. The protocol was immunoSEQ multiplex PCR, while the TCRdb copy is restricted to in-frame clones and leaves out a portion. The top ten hold 3.7% of the sample, which has about 160,000 clones, 60% to 80% seen once. Material for sequencing was PBMCs. The origin of the receptors is a man between 25 and 39 years old in good health and CMV-seropositive.

V and J are TRBV28 and TRBJ1-5, with 7 nucleotides matching TRBD1. Unmatched junction bases numbered 0, after V lost 4 bases and J lost 0 bases. Germline V lookup: CDR1 MDHEN, CDR2 SYDVKM. CDR3 length: 14 amino acids. The CDR3, as DNA: TGTGCCAGCAGTTGGGACAGTAGCAATCAGCCCCAGCATTTT. It encodes CASSWDSSNQPQHF.

The chain recombines TRBV6-1 with TRBJ2-1; D perhaps matches TRBD2 (6 bases). The CDR3 totals 15 residues. CDR1 and CDR2 from the germline V gene are MNHNS and SASEGT. With 3 bases removed from V and 5 bases from J, the gap between germline ends came to 14 bases. The CDR3 region has the DNA TGTGCCAGCAGTGACTGGGAAACGGGGGACAATGAGCAGTTCTTC. Amino acid sequence: CASSDWETGDNEQFF.

The chain couples TRBV30 to TRBJ2-1; the match to TRBD1 covers 7 bases. The CDR3 is made up of 15 amino acids. The trim removed 2 bases at V and 0 bases at J, leaving 4 bases unmatched. Germline V gene data show CDR1 as GTSNPN and CDR2 as SVGIG (reference sequence). CDR3 DNA: TGTGCCTGGAGTCCGGGACAGAGCTCCTACAATGAGCAGTTCTTC. The encoded protein is CAWSPGQSSYNEQFF.

The chain uses TRBV25-1 and TRBJ1-4; a weak D match, TRBD1 (5 bases). The ends were cut back, 6 bases at V and 4 bases at J, with 12 bases in the middle. Germline V gene data show CDR1 as MGHDK and CDR2 as SYGVNS. The CDR3 spans 14 residues. The CDR3 sequence: CASRGGTVNEKLFF. The CDR3 coding sequence is TGTGCCAGCAGGGGGGGGACGGTTAATGAAAAACTGTTTTTT.

This chain links TRBV6-5 with TRBJ1-2; 12 bases are a match to TRBD1. The V gene end was trimmed by 5 bases and the J gene end by 7 bases; junction bases not matched to a gene: 5. The CDR3 sequence is 14 residues long. Germline V gives CDR1 MNHEY, CDR2 SVGAGI. The DNA for the CDR3 is TGTGCCAGCAGTACCGGGACAGGGGGCTCTGGCTACACCTTC. Its protein product is CASSTGTGGSGYTF.

The chain has TRBV7-9 and TRBJ2-2; 7 positions match TRBD2. Germline CDR1 is SEHNR and CDR2 is FQNEAQ (reference sequence). V shed 5 bases, J shed 1 base, and the junction held 10 bases outside the gene matches. The CDR3 extends over 17 amino acids. The CDR3 protein is CASSTKGSGKNTGELFF. The CDR3 DNA is TGTGCCAGCAGCACTAAGGGGAGCGGGAAGAACACCGGGGAGCTGTTTTTT.

This chain uses TRBV6-4 with TRBJ2-7, with D unclear. V lost 5 bases, J lost 2 bases, and 4 bases lay in between. Germline V lookup: CDR1 MRHNA, CDR2 SNTAGT. This CDR3 is built from 11 residues. CDR3 residues: CASSSTYEQYF. CDR3 sequence (DNA): TGTGCCAGCAGTTCTACCTACGAGCAGTACTTC.

The V call is TRBV6-4, the J call TRBJ2-3, with 9 bases aligning to TRBD2. Germline assignment: CDR1 MRHNA and CDR2 SNTAGT. The CDR3 totals 14 residues. With 8 bases clipped from V and 0 bases from J, the junction kept 3 bases outside the gene matches. The DNA for the CDR3 is TGTGCCAGCCGAGGACTAGCGAGCACAGATACGCAGTATTTT. Protein product: CASRGLASTDTQYF.

The chain joins TRBV14 to TRBJ1-5; no clear D gene. The CDR3 has 14 amino acids. Trimming left V 4 bases short and J 4 bases short, with 11 bases between. The V gene's germline CDR1 is SGHDN and CDR2 FVKESK. CDR3 region: CASSLLGRNQPQHF. In nucleotides, the CDR3 is TGTGCCAGCAGCCTCTTGGGGAGGAATCAGCCCCAGCATTTT.

This chain links TRBV5-6 with TRBJ1-2; D is unresolved. This CDR3 is built from 13 residues. The V end was cut by 2 bases, the J end by 12 bases, with 17 bases between. In germline, CDR1 is SGHDT, CDR2 YYEEEE. CDR3 residues: CASSFSEQLSDTF. The DNA for the CDR3 is TGTGCCAGCAGCTTTTCTGAACAGTTGTCCGACACCTTC.

This chain connects TRBV4-1 to TRBJ2-3, with 16 bases fitting TRBD2. Per germline, CDR1 MGHRA and CDR2 YSYEKL. The CDR3 is 20 residues long. The J segment lost 6 bases and the V segment lost 2 bases, leaving 14 bases of the junction unmatched. The CDR3 protein is CASSQPGLAGGPGSSDTQYF. Here the CDR3 DNA reads TGCGCCAGCAGCCAACCGGGACTAGCGGGGGGGCCAGGTTCCAGTGATACGCAGTATTTT.

This chain uses TRBV5-1 with TRBJ2-1, with TRBD2 identical over 8 bases. The V and J ends lost 3 bases and 6 bases, in that order; junction bases with no gene match: 5. Germline V lookup: CDR1 SGHRS, CDR2 YFSETQ. The CDR3 covers 14 residues. CDR3 sequence reads: CASSYLAGPNEQFF. The CDR3 DNA sequence: TGCGCCAGCAGCTACCTAGCGGGTCCCAATGAGCAGTTCTTC. The full variable domain, in which reference TRBV5-1 and TRBJ2-1 provide the parts outside the CDR3, is KAGVTQTPRYLIKTRGQQVTLSCSPISGHRSVSWYQQTPGQGLQFLFEYFSETQRNKGNFPGRFSGRQFSNSRSEMNVSTLELGDSALYLCASSYLAGPNEQFFGPGTRLTVL.

This clone was counted between two and nine times. The rearrangement links TRBV28 to TRBJ1-5; TRBD1 matches at 9 bases. This CDR3 comprises 14 residues. CDR1 and CDR2 (germline): MDHEN, SYDVKM. V lost 6 bases to trimming and J lost 5 bases; unmatched junction nucleotides: 5. The DNA of the CDR3 is TGTGCCAGCAGCCCGGGACAGGGCCATCAGCCCCAGCATTTT. The encoded protein is CASSPGQGHQPQHF. The variable domain in full, completed from reference TRBV28 and TRBJ1-5, reads DVKVTQSSRYLVKRTGEKVFLECVQDMDHENMFWYRQDPGLGLRLIYFSYDVKMKEKGDIPEGYSVSREKKERFSLILESASTNQTSMYLCASSPGQGHQPQHFGDGTRLSIL.

This chain joins TRBV13 and TRBJ2-1; tentative D call: TRBD1 (6 bases). V lost 3 bases and J lost 3, with 12 bases in between. The CDR3 loop spans 15 amino acids. The germline V gene has CDR1 PRHDT and CDR2 FYEKMQ (reference sequence). The CDR3 DNA is TGTGCCAGCAGCTTGGACAGTCAAGACTACAATGAGCAGTTCTTC. This translates into CASSLDSQDYNEQFF.

V gene TRBV7-3 combines with J gene TRBJ2-3; no firm D call. CDR1 and CDR2 (germline): SGHTA, FQGTGA. The CDR3 is made up of 13 amino acids. Trimming left V 0 bases short and J 2 bases short, with 3 bases between. The CDR3 sequence is CASSLTATDTQYF. The CDR3, as DNA: TGTGCCAGCAGCTTAACAGCCACAGATACGCAGTATTTT.

The chain is built from TRBV4-1 and TRBJ1-5; D possibly corresponds to TRBD1 (6 bases). The germline V gene has CDR1 MGHRA and CDR2 YSYEKL. The CDR3 is 16 amino acids. Trimming left V 2 bases short and J 6 bases short, with 17 bases between. The CDR3 DNA follows: TGCGCCAGCAGCCAATCTGAGGGGGGGTTCGGTCAGCCCCAGCATTTT. This sequence encodes CASSQSEGGFGQPQHF.

On this clone: The same CDR3 can be traced to other DNA sequences in this sample. J is TRBJ1-2 and V is TRBV6-5; 7 bases are a match to TRBD1. Germline loops: CDR1 MNHEY, CDR2 SVGAGI. J was trimmed by 4 bases and V by 0 bases; bases with no gene match: 2. This CDR3 has 14 residues. CDR3 residues: CASSYSSGGYGYTF. The CDR3 DNA follows: TGTGCCAGCAGTTACTCGTCAGGGGGCTATGGCTACACCTTC.

In this sample, this clone turned up a few times. The CDR3 coding sequence is TGTGCCAGCAGGCTAGCGGGGAGCTCCTACAATGAGCAGTTCTTC. Translated, it gives CASRLAGSSYNEQFF. The chain links TRBV5-5 to TRBJ2-1; 9 positions match TRBD2. V trimming: 5 bases; J trimming: 0 bases; junction bases outside the gene matches: 3. Germline lookup yields CDR1 SGHKS and CDR2 YYEKEE (reference sequence). The length of the CDR3 is 15 residues.